These 22 T cell receptor beta chains were all obtained from the same sample, sequenced in a study of regulatory and conventional T cells in RAG deficiency. Genomic DNA came from blood regulatory T cells gated CD4+ CD25-high CD127-low. Using immunoSEQ multiplex PCR, the repertoire was profiled, and TCRdb retains in-frame clones only, with some absent. The repertoire holds tens of thousands of clones, with around 90% as singletons. In addition, the sample was reused for a study of regulatory T cells. That investigation notes: Amplification used 52 TRBV primers and 13 TRBJ primers.

The specimen was Tregs sorted from blood. The source of these receptors is a human donor in good health.

This clone has just one count. The chain is built from TRBV5-4 and TRBJ1-4; TRBD1 matches at 7 bases. With V trimmed by 3 bases and J by 2 bases, 4 bases remained unmatched. This CDR3 has 15 residues. Germline V gives CDR1 SGHNT, CDR2 YYREEE (reference sequence). The CDR3 DNA is TGTGCCAGCAGCTCAACAGGGGTGACTAATGAAAAACTGTTTTTT. Protein: CASSSTGVTNEKLFF. Full variable domain (remainder filled in from reference TRBV5-4 and TRBJ1-4): ETGVTQSPTHLIKTRGQQVTLRCSSQSGHNTVSWYQQALGQGPQFIFQYYREEENGRGNFPPRFSGLQFPNYSSELNVNALELDDSALYLCASSSTGVTNEKLFFGSGTQLSVL.

In this sample, this clone turned up once. The gene calls are TRBV5-6 and TRBJ1-2; D is unclear. The CDR3 is made up of 13 amino acids. V lost 0 bases to trimming and J lost 4 bases, with 7 bases between them. Germline V gives CDR1 SGHDT, CDR2 YYEEEE. Here the CDR3 DNA reads TGTGCCAGCAGCTTGGGGCGCGCCTATGGCTACACCTTC. Its translation is CASSLGRAYGYTF.

The V call is TRBV4-1, the J call TRBJ1-5; D is unclear. The germline V and J ends were trimmed by 0 bases and 0 bases, with 12 bases remaining between them. CDR1 and CDR2 from the germline V gene are MGHRA and YSYEKL. The CDR3 covers 17 residues. This chain's CDR3 is CASSQDPGSNSNQPQHF. In nucleotides, the CDR3 is TGCGCCAGCAGCCAAGACCCCGGTTCTAATAGCAATCAGCCCCAGCATTTT.

The J gene is TRBJ1-5, the V gene TRBV6-4; a weak D match, TRBD1 (5 bases). V was trimmed by 3 bases and J by 4 bases, leaving 13 bases between them. CDR3 length equals 15 residues. Looked up from germline, CDR1 is MRHNA and CDR2 is SNTAGT. CDR3 region: CASSEGWGGNQPQHF. CDR3 sequence (DNA): TGTGCCAGCAGTGAAGGTTGGGGGGGAAATCAGCCCCAGCATTTT.

The CDR3, as DNA: TGTGCCAGCAGTTCCGGACAGGGTTACTCACCCCTCCACTTT. Its translation: CASSSGQGYSPLHF. The gene calls are TRBV28 and TRBJ1-6, with TRBD1 matching over 8 bases. The germline V gene encodes CDR1 MDHEN and CDR2 SYDVKM. The CDR3 is 14 amino acids. V was pared by 4 bases and J by 10 bases, with 6 bases of the junction left unmatched. The whole variable domain, filled in from reference TRBV28 and TRBJ1-6, reads DVKVTQSSRYLVKRTGEKVFLECVQDMDHENMFWYRQDPGLGLRLIYFSYDVKMKEKGDIPEGYSVSREKKERFSLILESASTNQTSMYLCASSSGQGYSPLHFGNGTRLTVT.

In its sample, this clone was seen a few times. V is TRBV5-1 and J is TRBJ2-5, with a possible D match to TRBD2 (7 bases). This CDR3 region has 14 residues. V was trimmed by 5 bases and J by 2 bases, leaving 13 bases between them. The germline V gene encodes CDR1 SGHRS and CDR2 YFSETQ. As DNA, the CDR3 is TGCGCCAGCAGTTCTAGGGGGGGGCAAGAGACCCAGTACTTC. Amino acids: CASSSRGGQETQYF.

The chain recombines TRBV25-1 with TRBJ1-2; possibly TRBD1 for D (5 bases). The CDR3 extends over 16 amino acids. V lost 1 base and J lost 4, with 16 bases in between. Per germline, CDR1 MGHDK and CDR2 SYGVNS. The CDR3 spells CASSELKPAGFYGYTF. The CDR3 nucleotides are TGTGCCAGCAGTGAATTAAAACCCGCAGGGTTCTATGGCTACACCTTC.

The rearrangement links TRBV19 to TRBJ2-6; D is perhaps TRBD1 (6 bases). Germline V gives CDR1 LNHDA, CDR2 SQIVND (reference sequence). Trimming removed 3 bases from V and 1 base from J, with 19 bases in between. The CDR3 covers 19 residues. CDR3 region: CASSINRGRGRSGANVLTF. CDR3 DNA sequence: TGTGCCAGTAGTATCAATCGAGGCAGGGGAAGGTCTGGGGCCAACGTCCTGACTTTC.

The J gene is TRBJ2-5, the V gene TRBV5-1, with 9 bases identical to TRBD2. This CDR3 has 14 residues. Unmatched junction bases numbered 6, after V lost 4 bases and J lost 5 bases. Per the germline V gene, CDR1 is SGHRS and CDR2 is YFSETQ. The CDR3: CASSRGLAAETQYF. Written as DNA, the CDR3 is TGCGCCAGCAGCAGGGGACTAGCTGCGGAGACCCAGTACTTC.

V is TRBV5-1 and J is TRBJ2-1; the match to TRBD2 covers 9 bases. The CDR3 consists of 16 residues. Germline V gives CDR1 SGHRS, CDR2 YFSETQ. V was clipped by 1 base and J by 6 bases; unmatched bases: 8. The CDR3 nucleotides read TGCGCCAGCAGCTTGTTCAGCGGGGGGCCCCCCAATGAGCAGTTCTTC. Its protein is CASSLFSGGPPNEQFF.

The chain couples TRBV6-5 to TRBJ2-7, with unresolved D. Deletions cut 2 bases from V and 1 base from J, with 6 bases between. The CDR3 loop spans 13 amino acids. Looked up from germline, CDR1 is MNHEY and CDR2 is SVGAGI. CDR3 sequence: CASSYRTSYEQYF. The CDR3 coding sequence is TGTGCCAGCAGTTACCGCACTTCCTACGAGCAGTACTTC.

V and J are TRBV5-5 and TRBJ2-1, with 7 bases that match TRBD2. The V segment lost 4 bases and the J segment 6 bases; nucleotides outside the gene matches: 10. The CDR3 totals 15 residues. CDR1 and CDR2 (germline): SGHKS, YYEKEE (reference sequence). The CDR3 DNA is TGTGCCAGCAGCGGCGGGAGCTTCACCCGCAATGAGCAGTTCTTC. This encodes CASSGGSFTRNEQFF.

The gene calls are TRBV27 and TRBJ1-6; TRBD1 matches at 7 bases. Germline CDR1 reads MNHEY; CDR2 reads SMNVEV (reference sequence). CDR3 length: 18 amino acids. After removal of 3 bases from V and 4 bases from J, the junction contained 12 bases not matched to a gene. The DNA of the CDR3 is TGTGCCAGCAGTTTCCACAACAGGGGAAGTGGGTATAATTCACCCCTCCACTTT. Protein: CASSFHNRGSGYNSPLHF.

The CDR3: CASTRTWTSLETQYF. In DNA form, the CDR3 reads TGTGCCAGCACCAGGACTTGGACTAGCCTGGAGACCCAGTACTTC. The V gene is TRBV2, the J gene TRBJ2-5; 8 bases are shared with TRBD2. J gave up 5 bases and V 7 bases, and 12 bases lay outside the gene matches. There are 15 residues in the CDR3. Germline assignment: CDR1 SNHLY and CDR2 FYNNEI. The whole variable domain, remainder taken from reference TRBV2 and TRBJ2-5, is EPEVTQTPSHQVTQMGQEVILRCVPISNHLYFYWYRQILGQKVEFLVSFYNNEISEKSEIFDDQFSVERPDGSNFTLKIRSTKLEDSAMYFCASTRTWTSLETQYFGPGTRLLVL.

This clone qualifies as medium-sized. The chain uses TRBV28 and TRBJ1-2; D gene ambiguous. Per germline, CDR1 MDHEN and CDR2 SYDVKM. The length of the CDR3 is 14 residues. Trimming took 5 bases from V and 5 from J, leaving 15 bases between them. CDR3 coding DNA: TGTGCCAGCAGTCGGGATGTAAGATGGTATGGCTACACCTTC. Translating it yields CASSRDVRWYGYTF.

CDR3 coding DNA: TGTGCCAGCAGCCCGCGACGAGACAGGGGGCTTAGCAATCAGCCCCAGCATTTT. This gives the protein CASSPRRDRGLSNQPQHF. The V and J genes are TRBV7-2 and TRBJ1-5, with 10 bases lining up with TRBD1. CDR3 length: 18 amino acids. Germline V CDR1 and CDR2: SGHTA, FQGNSA. V gave up 5 bases and J gave up 0 bases; unmatched junction bases: 10.

The rearrangement links TRBV6-5 to TRBJ1-2, with D uncertain. This CDR3 is built from 15 residues. V gave up 0 bases and J gave up 5 bases, with 13 bases separating them. Germline V gene data show CDR1 as MNHEY and CDR2 as SVGAGI. CDR3 nucleotides: TGTGCCAGCAGTTACTCATGGACTCCGGAATATGGCTACACCTTC. Encoded protein: CASSYSWTPEYGYTF.

The J gene is TRBJ1-2, the V gene TRBV5-1; 9 bases map to TRBD1. V was clipped by 2 bases and J by 7 bases; unmatched bases: 9. The germline gives CDR1 SGHRS, CDR2 YFSETQ. CDR3 length: 15 amino acids. The CDR3 protein is CASSLPGQGQGGYTF. CDR3 sequence (DNA): TGCGCCAGCAGCTTACCGGGACAGGGACAGGGTGGCTACACCTTC.

Here the CDR3 DNA reads TGTGCCAGCAGCTACGTCGGTATGGGTAGGGGGACTGGTGGCTACACCTTC. Its protein product is CASSYVGMGRGTGGYTF. V gene TRBV11-2 combines with J gene TRBJ1-2; possibly TRBD1 for D (6 bases). The CDR3 has 17 amino acids. Germline V gives CDR1 SGHAT, CDR2 FQNNGV. The germline V and J ends were trimmed by 4 bases and 7 bases, with 25 bases remaining between them.

The chain employs TRBV18 and TRBJ2-5; D gene uncertain. V dropped 3 bases and J dropped 2 bases, with 13 bases sitting between them. Germline assignment: CDR1 KGHSH and CDR2 LQKENI. The CDR3 covers 15 residues. This chain's CDR3 is CASSPYTPLQETQYF. The CDR3 DNA reads TGTGCCAGCTCACCCTATACACCATTACAAGAGACCCAGTACTTC.

The chain joins TRBV5-5 to TRBJ2-1; maybe TRBD1 (5 bases). The germline CDR1 and CDR2 sequences are SGHKS and YYEKEE (reference sequence). The CDR3 covers 16 residues. V was trimmed by 0 bases and J by 0 bases, leaving 10 bases between them. CDR3 protein: CASSLGGGSSYNEQFF. In DNA form, the CDR3 reads TGTGCCAGCAGCTTGGGGGGCGGCAGCTCCTACAATGAGCAGTTCTTC.

J is TRBJ2-3 and V is TRBV6-4; 9 bases are shared with TRBD2. CDR1 is MRHNA and CDR2 is SNTAGT in the germline V gene. Trimming cost V 4 bases and J 1 base; bases outside gene matches: 3. There are 15 residues in the CDR3. The CDR3 sequence is CASSARGGRTDTQYF. CDR3 DNA sequence: TGTGCCAGCAGTGCGCGGGGGGGCCGCACAGATACGCAGTATTTT.